The 6 T cell receptor beta chains listed next were all sequenced from one sample in a study of spatial heterogeneity in lung cancer. General study findings and limits: Expanded intratumoral alpha and beta TCR counts tracked tumor mutation counts.

The antigens these receptors bind are not known. TCRdb itself ran the 5' RACE reads through MiXCR, one entry per CDR3 protein. The table shows some 16,000 distinct CDR3 sequences, with roughly 7% occurring only once. Sample time point: sample taken at primary tumor resection. The specimen was lung tumor tissue, collected at surgery. Every receptor here comes from a female donor with early-stage non-small cell lung cancer.

This clonotype was recorded many times. This beta chain lies outside the target of a library built for alpha chains; its clone size means little. The chain couples TRBV9 to TRBJ2-3; 8 nucleotides align to TRBD1. Germline trimming cut 3 bases from V and 1 base from J; bases unmatched to any gene: 1. The CDR3 length is 14 residues. Per germline, CDR1 SGDLS and CDR2 YYNGEE. The CDR3 DNA is TGTGCCAGCAGCGCAGGGGGCGGCACAGATACGCAGTATTTT. Translated, it gives CASSAGGGTDTQYF.

This clonotype was found many times. The library was built for alpha chains, so this beta chain is an off-target read and its size means little. The genes are TRBV28 and TRBJ2-3; 10 bases line up with TRBD2. The ends lost 7 bases at V and 0 bases at J; junction bases unmatched: 10. CDR1 and CDR2 from the germline V gene are MDHEN and SYDVKM. CDR3 length: 17 amino acids. The CDR3 DNA reads TGTGCCAGCACCCCGGTGGGACTAGCGTCGAGCACAGATACGCAGTATTTT. Its protein is CASTPVGLASSTDTQYF.

The table lists this clonotype with many counts. This beta chain turned up in a library designed for alpha chains; as an off-target read, its abundance says little. The chain combines TRBV5-6 with TRBJ2-2; the D gene is possibly TRBD1 (7 bases). From germline, CDR1 is SGHDT and CDR2 YYEEEE. Trimming took 3 bases from V and 0 from J, leaving 15 bases between them. The CDR3 covers 17 residues. DNA for the CDR3: TGTGCCAGCAGCTGGAGGGTTGGGACAGCGAACACCGGGGAGCTGTTTTTT. Translated: CASSWRVGTANTGELFF.

This clonotype was detected many times. Little can be read into the size of this beta chain, an off-target read in a library designed for alpha chains. The chain has TRBV19 and TRBJ1-1; D is ambiguous. Germline loops: CDR1 LNHDA, CDR2 SQIVND (reference sequence). The CDR3 consists of 13 residues. The V end lost 3 bases, the J end lost 1 base, and 6 bases lay between the germline ends. The CDR3 DNA is TGTGCCAGTAGTATGAGGGAGAACACTGAAGCTTTCTTT. Translation gives CASSMRENTEAFF.

This clonotype was detected a few times. Since the library was made to target alpha chains, this beta chain is a stray read and its abundance is not meaningful. The chain employs TRBV6-5 and TRBJ1-1; D is undetermined. This CDR3 has 13 residues. V was cut by 3 bases and J by 9 bases, with 14 bases left in between. Germline V gene data show CDR1 as MNHEY and CDR2 as SVGAGI. The CDR3 DNA is TGTGCCAGCAGTTATGCGGGAGGCGAGAAAGCTTTCTTT. Amino acid sequence: CASSYAGGEKAFF.

At least ten counts were recorded for this clonotype. This beta chain was picked up by a library intended for alpha chains and is off target, so its count carries little meaning. The genes are TRBV10-3 and TRBJ2-2; 8 bases map to TRBD2. There are 14 residues in the CDR3. The germline V gene has CDR1 ENHRY and CDR2 SYGVKD. J gave up 3 bases and V 10 bases, and 7 bases lay outside the gene matches. The CDR3 region has the DNA TGTGCCACCCAAGGACTAGCTGACACCGGGGAGCTGTTTTTT. Translation: CATQGLADTGELFF.